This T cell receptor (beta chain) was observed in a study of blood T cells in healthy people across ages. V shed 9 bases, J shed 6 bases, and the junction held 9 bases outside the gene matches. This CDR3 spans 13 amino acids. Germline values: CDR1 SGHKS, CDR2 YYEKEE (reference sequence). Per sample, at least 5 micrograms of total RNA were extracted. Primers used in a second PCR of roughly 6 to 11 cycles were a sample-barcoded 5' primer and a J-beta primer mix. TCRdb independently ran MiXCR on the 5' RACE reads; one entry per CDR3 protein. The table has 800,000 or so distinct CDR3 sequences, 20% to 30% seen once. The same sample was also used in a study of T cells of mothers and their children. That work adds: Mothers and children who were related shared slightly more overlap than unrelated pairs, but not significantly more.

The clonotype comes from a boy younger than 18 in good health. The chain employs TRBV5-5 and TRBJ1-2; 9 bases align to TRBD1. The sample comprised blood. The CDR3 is CATGTGNLDGYTF. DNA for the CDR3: TGTGCCACCGGGACAGGGAACTTAGATGGCTACACCTTC.